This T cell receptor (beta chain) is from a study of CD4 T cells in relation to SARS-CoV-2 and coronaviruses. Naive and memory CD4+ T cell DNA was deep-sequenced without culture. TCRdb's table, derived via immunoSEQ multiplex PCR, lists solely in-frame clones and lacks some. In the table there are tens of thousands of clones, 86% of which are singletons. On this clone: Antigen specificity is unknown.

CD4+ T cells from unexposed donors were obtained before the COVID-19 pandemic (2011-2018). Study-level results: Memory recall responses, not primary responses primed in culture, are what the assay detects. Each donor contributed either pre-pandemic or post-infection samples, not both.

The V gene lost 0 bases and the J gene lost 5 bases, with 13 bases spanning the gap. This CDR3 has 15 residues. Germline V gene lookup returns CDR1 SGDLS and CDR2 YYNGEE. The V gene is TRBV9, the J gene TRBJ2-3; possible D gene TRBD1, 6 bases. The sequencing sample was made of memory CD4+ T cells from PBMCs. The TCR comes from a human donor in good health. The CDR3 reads CASSVASQGRDTQYF. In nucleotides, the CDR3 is TGTGCCAGCAGCGTAGCTTCTCAGGGGCGAGATACGCAGTATTTT.